The rows below give T cell receptor beta chains drawn from one sample of a study of T cells in Graves' hyperthyroidism and ophthalmopathy. TCRdb processed the multiplex PCR reads anew with MiXCR; each CDR3 protein has one entry. The sample holds some 560,000 distinct CDR3 sequences, 14% seen once. The sample was blood. Every receptor here comes from a woman between 40 and 50 years old with Graves' hyperthyroidism. Each CDR3 is given with its conserved first and last residue. A D gene is named only where the DNA matches it firmly. The listing skips clone size in some rows; elsewhere it reads once, few, many or a size class.

abundance | d_gene | j_gene | v_gene | CDR3aa | CDR3nt
many | . | TRBJ2-3 | TRBV12-5 | CASGLVNLADTQYF | TGTGCTAGTGGTTTGGTAAACTTAGCAGATACGCAGTATTTT
many | . | TRBJ1-2 | TRBV27 | CASSLRARDGYTF | TGTGCCAGCAGTTTAAGGGCCAGGGATGGCTACACCTTC
. | TRBD2 | TRBJ2-7 | TRBV2 | CASRFERERGTGYEQYF | TGTGCCAGCAGGTTCGAGCGGGAGAGGGGCACGGGGTACGAGCAGTACTTC
many | . | TRBJ2-5 | TRBV12-5 | CASGSYGETQYF | TGTGCTAGTGGTTCATATGGGGAGACCCAGTACTTC
few | TRBD1 | TRBJ2-7 | TRBV20-1 | CSATKTGTYEQYF | TGCAGTGCTACGAAGACAGGGACCTACGAGCAGTACTTC
. | TRBD1 | TRBJ1-1 | TRBV20-1 | CSASEGALNTEAFF | TGCAGTGCTAGTGAGGGGGCCCTGAACACTGAAGCTTTCTTT
. | . | TRBJ2-6 | TRBV12-3/TRBV12-4 | CASGQGAAGANVLTF | TGTGCCAGCGGTCAGGGTGCAGCCGGGGCCAACGTCCTGACTTTC
many | TRBD1 | TRBJ2-1 | TRBV11-2 | CASSLRDRGSYNEQFF | TGTGCCAGCAGCCTCCGGGACAGAGGATCCTACAATGAGCAGTTCTTC
many | . | TRBJ2-7 | TRBV20-1 | CSARTNQVYVGEQYF | TGCAGTGCTAGAACGAACCAGGTTTACGTAGGCGAGCAGTACTTC
many | . | TRBJ2-7 | TRBV29-1 | CSVTSALSYEQYF | TGCAGCGTGACCTCAGCCTTATCCTACGAGCAGTACTTC
many | TRBD2 | TRBJ2-7 | TRBV5-1 | CASSLGLAGVEQYF | TGCGCCAGCAGCTTGGGACTAGCGGGAGTCGAGCAGTACTTC
many | . | TRBJ2-1 | TRBV28 | CASSFSGVAYNEQFF | TGTGCCAGCAGTTTTTCGGGAGTCGCCTACAATGAGCAGTTCTTC
. | TRBD2 | TRBJ2-3 | TRBV25-1 | CASSPTLAGGITDTQYF | TGTGCCAGCAGCCCCACCTTAGCGGGAGGGATCACAGATACGCAGTATTTT
. | . | TRBJ2-3 | TRBV5-1 | CASSLASVSTDTQCF | TGCGCCAGCAGCTTGGCCTCGGTCAGCACAGATACGCAGTGTTTT
. | . | TRBJ2-2 | TRBV4-1 | CASSQDFTVTGELFF | TGCGCCAGCAGCCAAGATTTTACAGTCACCGGGGAGCTGTTTTTT
. | . | TRBJ2-1 | TRBV24-1 | CATSVHRDFNEQFF | TGTGCCACCAGTGTCCACCGGGATTTCAATGAGCAGTTCTTC
. | . | TRBJ1-3 | TRBV7-2 | CASSLTASGNTIYF | TGTGCCAGCAGCCTGACCGCCTCTGGAAACACCATATATTTT
few | TRBD2 | TRBJ2-1 | TRBV2 | CASTSPRTSGSSYNEQFF | TGTGCCAGCACCTCCCCCAGGACTAGCGGTAGCTCCTACAATGAGCAGTTCTTC
many | TRBD1 | TRBJ2-5 | TRBV12-3/TRBV12-4 | CASSYGTGETQYF | TGTGCCAGCAGTTACGGGACAGGAGAGACCCAGTACTTC
. | . | TRBJ2-1 | TRBV9 | CASSLTDTGNNEQFF | TGTGCCAGCAGCCTAACTGATACAGGGAACAATGAGCAGTTCTTC
few | . | TRBJ2-7 | TRBV7-3 | CASRKNAGTLPGEQYF | TGTGCCAGCAGGAAAAATGCCGGGACCCTTCCGGGGGAGCAGTACTTC
many | . | TRBJ1-3 | TRBV3-1 | CASSQVVGQTTGNTIYF | TGTGCCAGCAGCCAAGTGGTCGGCCAAACGACTGGAAACACCATATATTTT
many | . | TRBJ1-1 | TRBV25-1 | CASSEYSTGNTEAFF | TGTGCCAGCAGTGAATATTCTACCGGGAACACTGAAGCTTTCTTT
. | TRBD1 | TRBJ2-7 | TRBV5-1 | CASSPTGQGVDEQYF | TGCGCCAGCAGCCCGACTGGACAGGGGGTCGACGAGCAGTACTTC
few | . | TRBJ1-1 | TRBV18 | CASSPLQGVTEAFF | TGTGCCAGCTCACCATTACAGGGAGTTACTGAAGCTTTCTTT
. | TRBD2 | TRBJ2-1 | TRBV12-3/TRBV12-4 | CASSYGLGEQFF | TGTGCCAGCAGCTACGGACTAGGAGAGCAGTTCTTC
. | . | TRBJ2-7 | TRBV20-1 | CSARAALHLSSYEQYF | TGCAGTGCTAGGGCGGCTCTACATCTGAGCTCCTACGAGCAGTACTTC
. | . | TRBJ2-4 | TRBV28 | CASSLGDIQYF | TGTGCCAGCAGTTTAGGTGACATTCAGTACTTC
. | . | TRBJ1-2 | TRBV27 | CASSSSLGGYTF | TGTGCCAGCAGTTCCTCCCTGGGGGGCTACACCTTC
many | . | TRBJ2-7 | TRBV12-3/TRBV12-4 | CASSLVLLGYGSYEQYF | TGTGCCAGCAGTTTAGTACTTTTAGGGTACGGCTCCTACGAGCAGTACTTC
many | TRBD1 | TRBJ2-7 | TRBV7-2 | CASSSWDRGHYEQYF | TGTGCCAGCAGCTCCTGGGACAGGGGGCACTACGAGCAGTACTTC
few | . | TRBJ1-1 | TRBV4-1 | CASSQEGHMNTEAFF | TGCGCCAGCAGCCAAGAAGGACACATGAACACTGAAGCTTTCTTT
few | TRBD1 | TRBJ1-2 | TRBV15 | CATSRGSDRAYGYTF | TGTGCCACCAGCAGAGGCTCGGACAGGGCTTATGGCTACACCTTC
few | . | TRBJ2-1 | TRBV14 | CASSQGRLAEQFF | TGTGCCAGCAGCCAAGGGCGTCTAGCGGAGCAGTTCTTC
many | TRBD2 | TRBJ2-7 | TRBV7-6 | CASSSTGLAGYEQYF | TGTGCCAGCAGCTCCACTGGGCTAGCGGGTTACGAGCAGTACTTC
. | TRBD2 | TRBJ2-3 | TRBV6-6 | CASSYTSGTDTQYF | TGTGCCAGCAGTTACACTAGCGGCACAGATACGCAGTATTTT
. | TRBD2 | TRBJ2-2 | TRBV19 | CASMTSGRRHKGTGELFF | TGTGCCAGTATGACTAGCGGGAGGAGACATAAGGGCACCGGGGAGCTGTTTTTT
many | TRBD2 | TRBJ2-1 | TRBV27 | CASSSPGLARSNEQFF | TGTGCCAGCAGTTCCCCCGGACTAGCGAGGTCCAATGAGCAGTTCTTC
many | . | TRBJ2-1 | TRBV27 | CASSLTTSRGYNEQFF | TGTGCCAGCAGTTTGACGACTAGCAGGGGGTACAATGAGCAGTTCTTC
few | . | TRBJ1-4 | TRBV12-3/TRBV12-4 | CASSPRGQQLFF | TGTGCCAGCAGTCCCCGGGGACAACAACTGTTTTTT
. | TRBD1 | TRBJ1-2 | TRBV12-3/TRBV12-4 | CASSAGTDYGYTF | TGTGCCAGCAGTGCCGGGACAGACTATGGCTACACCTTC
few | TRBD1 | TRBJ1-1 | TRBV18 | CASSEGTGGTNTEAFF | TGTGCCAGCTCAGAGGGGACAGGTGGGACGAACACTGAAGCTTTCTTT